This T cell receptor (beta chain) comes out of a study of T cell responses to AZD1222 COVID-19 vaccine (dated by TCRdb to the early 2020s). Describing the broader study: AZD1222 recipients whose second dose came at about 4 weeks and those whose second dose came at about 12 weeks were combined into one group, since spike-specific TCR depth and breadth did not differ between the two schedules. A total of just over 230 trial participants underwent TCR sequencing, of whom about 200 had received two doses of AZD1222 and approximately 25 had received two doses of the MenACWY control vaccine. Trial participants were enrolled by age into subgroups of 18-55, 56-69 and 70-plus years, and around 150, 28 and 57 TCR-sequenced participants, respectively, were included in these subgroups.

The CDR3 regions of human TCRbeta chains were analyzed by immunosequencing. Under the source paper's analysis protocol: Repertoire TCRs were matched against a reference library of SARS-CoV-2-specific TCRs generated with the MIRA antigen-specificity platform. Breadth meant the fraction of unique TCRs that were SARS-CoV-2-associated, whereas depth meant the fraction of total T cells that were SARS-CoV-2-associated. Using the MIRA data, each spike-specific TCR was mapped to the spike region that the TCR reacts to and placed in a CD4 or CD8 class. Log10-transformed breadth and depth values were compared by one-way ANOVA with Sidak's multiple comparisons tests. Here the immuneACCESS table is served through TCRdb, limited to in-frame sequences with V and J called. Missing clones are a known gap in these copies; in checked studies unresolved V genes cover under half, and the rest lacks a known reason. V and J calls and clone size follow that table, whereas D and trimming were derived from the DNA. The table for this sample lists some 120,000 clones; roughly 90% of them were counted only once. The ten largest make up 2.8% of the sample.

About this clone itself: The target of this receptor is not known. Per-nucleotide qualities are absent, and no much larger clonotype sits a single base away.

In the paper's terms, the time point label means: baseline before first vaccination. The vaccinee samples were drawn from two UK trials, COV001 and COV002, one of which was a single-blind randomized controlled phase 2/3 trial testing AZD1222 (ChAdOx1 nCoV-19) in healthy adults. Trial participant PBMC samples were collected at day 0 and day 28 after the second dose for TCRbeta chain sequencing. What the study reported, not specific to this receptor: Because no samples from the day 14 peak response were available, repertoires could be characterized only after the peak T cell response. The 56-69-year group was small, and its depth increase did not reach significance, likely because of low power. A significant rise in spike-specific TCR breadth and depth was observed after two AZD1222 doses relative to day 0 and relative to MenACWY recipients. Participants were mostly white British and included more females than males, and it was suggested by the authors that clonal diversity may have been underestimated. Vaccine-associated CD4 TCRs spanned the whole spike protein, with dominant responses in regions 160-218 and 743-854. Nearly half of unique spike-specific TCRs reportedly recognized epitopes outside regions mutated in the B.1.351 and B.1.1.7 variants. Conclusions about previously exposed vaccinees are limited because only a handful of AZD1222 recipients were SARS-CoV-2 seropositive at baseline.

Sequencing used peripheral blood, obtained on day 0 of AZD1222 vaccination. This receptor was identified in an adult in good health.

The bases are TGCGCCAGCAGCCAAGCAGAGGGTTCACCCCTCCACTTT. Translated, this is CASSQAEGSPLHF. The sequence joins TRBV4-1 to TRBJ1-6, with no D gene named confidently. Including cysteine and phenylalanine, the CDR3 has 13 amino acids. Only the CDR3 portion is preserved as DNA: 39 bases, with reading frame beginning at the first base. CDR1 and CDR2, looked up from the germline V gene, are MGHRA and YSYEKL. V and J lose 1 base and 9 bases, and a span of 7 bases separates them.